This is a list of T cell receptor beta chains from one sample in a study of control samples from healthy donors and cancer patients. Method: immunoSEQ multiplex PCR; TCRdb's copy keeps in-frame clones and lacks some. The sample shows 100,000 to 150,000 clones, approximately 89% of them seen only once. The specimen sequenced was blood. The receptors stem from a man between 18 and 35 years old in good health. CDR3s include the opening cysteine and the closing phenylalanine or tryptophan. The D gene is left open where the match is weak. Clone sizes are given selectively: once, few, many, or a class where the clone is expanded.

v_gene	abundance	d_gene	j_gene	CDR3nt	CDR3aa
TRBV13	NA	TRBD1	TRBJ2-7	TGTGCCAGCAGCGCTAGGACAGGGTACTCCTACGAGCAGTACTTC	CASSARTGYSYEQYF
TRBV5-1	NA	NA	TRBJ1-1	TGCGCCAGCAGCCTCCCACACAGTCGGGCTGAAGCTTTCTTT	CASSLPHSRAEAFF
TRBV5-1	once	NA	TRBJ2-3	TGCGCCAGCAGCCGAATGGTGGGGGGCCGGACAGATACGCAGTATTTT	CASSRMVGGRTDTQYF
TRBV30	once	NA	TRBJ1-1	TGTGCCTGGAGTGTATGGGGGAACACTGAAGCTTTCTTT	CAWSVWGNTEAFF
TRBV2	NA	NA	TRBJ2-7	TGTGCCAGCGGGGGGCAGGGCAACGAGCAGTACTTC	CASGGQGNEQYF
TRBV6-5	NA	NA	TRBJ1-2	TGTGCCAGCAAGAGAGGCACCAGCTATGGCTACACCTTC	CASKRGTSYGYTF
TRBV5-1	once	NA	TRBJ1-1	TGCGCCAGCAGCTTGGTGGGTAGCGGTGAAGCTTTCTTT	CASSLVGSGEAFF
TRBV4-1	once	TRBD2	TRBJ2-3	TGCGCCAGCAGCCCGGCCAAACTAGCGGGGGGGCTCTTCACAGATACGCAGTATTTT	CASSPAKLAGGLFTDTQYF
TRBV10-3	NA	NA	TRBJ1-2	TGTGCCATCAGAGAGGGTCTAACAATAGGGGACTATGGCTACACCTTC	CAIREGLTIGDYGYTF
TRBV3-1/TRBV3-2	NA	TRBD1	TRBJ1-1	TGTGCCAGCAGCCAAGTAGGGGGCGCTTTTCCAGCTTTCTTT	CASSQVGGAFPAFF
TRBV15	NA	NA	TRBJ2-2	TGTGCCACCAGCAGGCCCCAGGGGATGATAGCCGGGGAGCTGTTTTTT	CATSRPQGMIAGELFF
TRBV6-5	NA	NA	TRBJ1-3	TGTGCCAGCTCCGGGGACGTAAATTGGTACACCATATATTTT	CASSGDVNWYTIYF
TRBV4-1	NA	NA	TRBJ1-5	TGCGCCAGCAGCCAAGGAAGGGGGGTCTTGCGCAATCAGCCCCAGCATTTT	CASSQGRGVLRNQPQHF
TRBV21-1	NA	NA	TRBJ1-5	TGTGCCAGCAGCAATGTGGAAGGGGGCAATCAGCCCCAGCATTTT	CASSNVEGGNQPQHF
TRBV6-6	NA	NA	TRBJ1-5	TGTGCCAGCAGTTACTCCAGAAATCAGCCCCAGCATTTT	CASSYSRNQPQHF
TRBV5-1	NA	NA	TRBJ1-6	TGCGCCAGCAGCTTCACAGGGCCGAGCTCCTATAATTCACCCCTCCACTTT	CASSFTGPSSYNSPLHF
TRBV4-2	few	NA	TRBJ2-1	TGTGCCAGCAGACTTAACTCCTACAATGAGCAGTTCTTC	CASRLNSYNEQFF
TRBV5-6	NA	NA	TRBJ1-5	TGTGCCAGCACCCTAAGGAGGGCGGGTCAGCCCCAGCATTTT	CASTLRRAGQPQHF
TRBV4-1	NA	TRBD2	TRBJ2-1	TGCGCCAGCACCATGAGCCCAGCGGGGGGGCCAGTTGAGCAGTTCTTC	CASTMSPAGGPVEQFF
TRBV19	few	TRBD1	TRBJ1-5	TGTGCCAGTAGTACCGACAGGGTAGCTAGCAATCAGCCCCAGCATTTT	CASSTDRVASNQPQHF
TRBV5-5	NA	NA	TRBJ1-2	TGTGCCAGCAGCTCCTTCAAGGATGGCTACACCTTC	CASSSFKDGYTF
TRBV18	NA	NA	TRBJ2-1	TGTGCCAGCTCCCGATTAAAAGAGGGGGTATACAATGAGCAGTTCTTC	CASSRLKEGVYNEQFF
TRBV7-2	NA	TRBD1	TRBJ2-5	TGTGCCAGCAGCTTGGGACAGGGGAAAGAGACCCAGTACTTC	CASSLGQGKETQYF
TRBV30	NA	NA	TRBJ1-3	TGTGCCTGGAGGGAGCGGGCTCGCGGTCTCTCTGGAAACACCATATATTTT	CAWRERARGLSGNTIYF
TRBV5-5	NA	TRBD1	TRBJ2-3	TGTGCCAGCAGCTCGGGGACAGGGATCTTGGATACGCAGTATTTT	CASSSGTGILDTQYF
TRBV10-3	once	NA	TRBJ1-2	TGTGCCATCAGCGCACAGCCTAACTATGGCTACACCTTC	CAISAQPNYGYTF
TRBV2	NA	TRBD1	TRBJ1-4	TGTGCCAGCAGTGTACAGGGGGCGACCAATGAAAAACTGTTTTTT	CASSVQGATNEKLFF
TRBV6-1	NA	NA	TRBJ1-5	TGTGCCAGCAGTGCTAGGGGCCTCCCCTCGGATCAGCCCCAGCATTTT	CASSARGLPSDQPQHF
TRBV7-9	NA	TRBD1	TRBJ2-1	TGTGCCAGCAGTTCAGGGGGCAATGAGCAGTTCTTC	CASSSGGNEQFF
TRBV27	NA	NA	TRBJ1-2	TGTGCCAGCAGTTTAGAGGGGAACTATGGCTACACCTTC	CASSLEGNYGYTF
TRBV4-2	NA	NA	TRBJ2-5	TGTGCCAGCAGCCAAGAGGTGGGGGAGACCCAGTACTTC	CASSQEVGETQYF
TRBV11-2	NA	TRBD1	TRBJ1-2	TGTGCCAGCAGCTTAACACAGGGGAACTATGGCTACACCTTC	CASSLTQGNYGYTF
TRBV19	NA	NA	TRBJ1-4	TGTGCCAGTAACGGGGGGCCCAATGAAAAACTGTTTTTT	CASNGGPNEKLFF
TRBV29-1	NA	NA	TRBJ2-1	TGCAGCAGCCATCCCAGCGGACCCTACAATGAGCAGTTCTTC	CSSHPSGPYNEQFF
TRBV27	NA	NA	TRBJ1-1	TGTGCCAGCAGGACAGTAAGGGGGAGCTCAGTCACTGAAGCTTTCTTT	CASRTVRGSSVTEAFF
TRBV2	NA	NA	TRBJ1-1	TGTGCCAGCAGTGAGGGGTTACTTGAAGCTTTCTTT	CASSEGLLEAFF
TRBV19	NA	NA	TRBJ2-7	TGTGCCAGCTGGGCCCCGGGACTTTACGAGCAGTACTTC	CASWAPGLYEQYF
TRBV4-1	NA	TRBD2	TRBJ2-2	TGCGCCAGCAGCCAAGGCGGACTAGCGGGGGAATTTAACACCGGGGAGCTGTTTTTT	CASSQGGLAGEFNTGELFF
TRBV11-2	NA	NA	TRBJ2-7	TGTGCCAGCAGCTTAAGTAGGGGAAGAGGCTACGAGCAGTACTTC	CASSLSRGRGYEQYF
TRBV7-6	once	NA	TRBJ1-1	TGTGCCAGCAGCTTAGGGACGAACACTGAAGCTTTCTTT	CASSLGTNTEAFF
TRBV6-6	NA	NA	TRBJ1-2	TGTGCCAGCAGTTACCAAGGACAGAATAGGGACTATGGCTACACCTTC	CASSYQGQNRDYGYTF
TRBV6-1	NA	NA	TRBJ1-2	TGTGCCAGCAGTGAAATAAGCGAGACGGTCTATGGCTACACCTTC	CASSEISETVYGYTF
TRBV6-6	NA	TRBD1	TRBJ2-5	TGTGCCAGCAGTACACAGGGGGCCGGGGAGACCCAGTACTTC	CASSTQGAGETQYF
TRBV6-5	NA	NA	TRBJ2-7	TGTGCCAGCAGTTACTCAGCTCCAGGATTCTCCTACGAGCAGTACTTC	CASSYSAPGFSYEQYF
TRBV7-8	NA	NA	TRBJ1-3	TGTGCCAGCAGCTTAGAACAGCCTTTCGCTTCTGGAAACACCATATATTTT	CASSLEQPFASGNTIYF
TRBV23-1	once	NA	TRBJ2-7	TGCGCCACAGGACGTACCGGGCGATTCTCCTACGAGCAGTACTTC	CATGRTGRFSYEQYF
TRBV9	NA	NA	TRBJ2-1	TGTGCCAGCAGCCCATTTATGAGCTCCTACAATGAGCAGTTCTTC	CASSPFMSSYNEQFF
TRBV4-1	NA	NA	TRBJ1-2	TGCGCCAGCAGCCAAACGAACATCGGTCTATATGGCTACACCTTC	CASSQTNIGLYGYTF
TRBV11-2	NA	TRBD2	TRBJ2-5	TGTGCCAGCAGCTTACCCCTAGCGGGGGAAGAGACCCAGTACTTC	CASSLPLAGEETQYF
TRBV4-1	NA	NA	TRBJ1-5	TGCGCCAGCAGCCAAGGGGCGGGGAATCAGCCCCAGCATTTT	CASSQGAGNQPQHF
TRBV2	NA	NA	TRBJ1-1	TGTGCCAGCAGTGCAGGGGCCCCAGAAGCTTTCTTT	CASSAGAPEAFF
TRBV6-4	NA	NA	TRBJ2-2	TGTGCCAGCAGTCAGGGGAACACCGGGGAGCTGTTTTTT	CASSQGNTGELFF
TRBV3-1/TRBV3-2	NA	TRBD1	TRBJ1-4	TGTGCCAGCAGCCCCTTTACCGGGACAGGGGCTGAAAAACTGTTTTTT	CASSPFTGTGAEKLFF